This TCR beta chain is drawn from a study of T cells after yellow fever vaccination. General observations from the study: The secondary response peaked faster, at day 5 versus 15, but was weaker. In post-booster samples, most primary-vaccination clones reappeared (96% CD4, 70% to 90% CD8).

Details on this clonotype: What it recognizes is unknown.

The 5'RACE template-switching step produced TCR cDNA and added a universal primer site and UMIs. TCRdb reprocessed the 5' RACE reads with MiXCR, giving one entry per CDR3 protein. The data contain hundreds of thousands of distinct CDR3 sequences, about 8.7% of them singletons. Material: PBMCs, obtained on the day of the first yellow fever vaccination. The clonotype was recovered from a man between 18 and 35 years old who received the YFV17D yellow fever vaccine.

The CDR3 protein is CASSTQGGDNQPQHF. The CDR3 coding sequence is TGCGCCAGCAGCACTCAGGGAGGGGACAATCAGCCCCAGCATTTT. This chain uses TRBV4-1 with TRBJ1-5; possible D gene TRBD1, 5 bases. CDR1 MGHRA and CDR2 YSYEKL come from the germline V gene. V lost 5 bases and J lost 3, with 14 bases in between. The CDR3 contains 15 residues.